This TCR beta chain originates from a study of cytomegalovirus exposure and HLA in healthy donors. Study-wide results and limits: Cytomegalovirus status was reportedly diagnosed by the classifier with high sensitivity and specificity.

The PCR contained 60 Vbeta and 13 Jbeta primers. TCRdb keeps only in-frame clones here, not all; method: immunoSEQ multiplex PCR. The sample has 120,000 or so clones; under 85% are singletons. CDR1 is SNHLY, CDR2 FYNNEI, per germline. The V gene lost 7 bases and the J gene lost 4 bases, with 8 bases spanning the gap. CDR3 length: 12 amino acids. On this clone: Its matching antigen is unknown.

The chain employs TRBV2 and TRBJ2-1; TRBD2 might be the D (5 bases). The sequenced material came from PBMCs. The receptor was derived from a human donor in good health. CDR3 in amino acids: CASNSGYNEQFF. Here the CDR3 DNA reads TGTGCCAGCAATTCGGGGTACAATGAGCAGTTCTTC.